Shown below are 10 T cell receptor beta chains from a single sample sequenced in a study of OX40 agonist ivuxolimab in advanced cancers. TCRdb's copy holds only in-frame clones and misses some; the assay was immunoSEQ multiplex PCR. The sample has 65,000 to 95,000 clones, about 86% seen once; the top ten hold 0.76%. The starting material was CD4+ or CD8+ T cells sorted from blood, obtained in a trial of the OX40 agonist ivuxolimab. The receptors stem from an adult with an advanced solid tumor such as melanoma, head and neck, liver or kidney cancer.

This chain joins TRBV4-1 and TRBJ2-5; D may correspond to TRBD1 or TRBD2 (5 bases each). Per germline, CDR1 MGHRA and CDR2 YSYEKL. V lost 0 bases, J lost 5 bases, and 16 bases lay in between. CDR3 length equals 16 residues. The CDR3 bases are TGCGCCAGCAGCCAAGATGCCACAACCTGGGGGGAGACCCAGTACTTC. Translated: CASSQDATTWGETQYF.

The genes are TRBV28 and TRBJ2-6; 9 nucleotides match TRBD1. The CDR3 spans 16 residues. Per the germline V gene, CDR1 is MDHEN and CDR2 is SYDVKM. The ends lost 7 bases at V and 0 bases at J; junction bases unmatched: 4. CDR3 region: CASMTGGSSGANVLTF. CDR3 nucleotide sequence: TGTGCCAGCATGACAGGGGGATCCTCTGGGGCCAACGTCCTGACTTTC.

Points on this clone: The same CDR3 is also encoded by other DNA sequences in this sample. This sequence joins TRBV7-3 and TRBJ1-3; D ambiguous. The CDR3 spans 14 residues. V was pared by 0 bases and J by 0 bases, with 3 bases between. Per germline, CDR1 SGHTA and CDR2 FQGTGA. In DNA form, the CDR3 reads TGTGCCAGCAGCTTAACTAGCTCTGGAAACACCATATATTTT. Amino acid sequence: CASSLTSSGNTIYF.

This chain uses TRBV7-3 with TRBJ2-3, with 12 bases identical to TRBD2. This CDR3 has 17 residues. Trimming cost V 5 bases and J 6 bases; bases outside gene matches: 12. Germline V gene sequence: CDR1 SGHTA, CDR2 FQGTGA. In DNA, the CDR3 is TGTGCCAGCAGCACAACTAGCGGGAGGCCCAAAGAGGATACGCAGTATTTT. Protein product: CASSTTSGRPKEDTQYF.

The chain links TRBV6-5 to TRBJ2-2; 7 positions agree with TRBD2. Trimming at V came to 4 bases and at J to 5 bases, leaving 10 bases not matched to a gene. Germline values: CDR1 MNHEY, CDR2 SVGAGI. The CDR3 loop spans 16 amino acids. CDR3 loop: CASSSSGQPRTGELFF. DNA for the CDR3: TGTGCCAGCAGTTCTAGCGGCCAGCCCAGGACCGGGGAGCTGTTTTTT.

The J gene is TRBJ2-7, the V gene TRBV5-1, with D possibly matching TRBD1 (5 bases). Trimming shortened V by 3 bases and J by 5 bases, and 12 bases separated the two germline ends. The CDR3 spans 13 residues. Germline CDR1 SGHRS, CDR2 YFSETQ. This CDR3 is CASSSVAGNEQYF. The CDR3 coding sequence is TGCGCCAGCAGCTCCGTCGCAGGGAACGAGCAGTACTTC.

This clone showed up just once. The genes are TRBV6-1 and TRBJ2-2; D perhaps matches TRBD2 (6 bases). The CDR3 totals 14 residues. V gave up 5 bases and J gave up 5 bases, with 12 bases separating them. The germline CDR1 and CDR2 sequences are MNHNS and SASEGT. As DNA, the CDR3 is TGTGCCAGCAGTCCCCTGGGGGGAACCGGGGAGCTGTTTTTT. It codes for CASSPLGGTGELFF.

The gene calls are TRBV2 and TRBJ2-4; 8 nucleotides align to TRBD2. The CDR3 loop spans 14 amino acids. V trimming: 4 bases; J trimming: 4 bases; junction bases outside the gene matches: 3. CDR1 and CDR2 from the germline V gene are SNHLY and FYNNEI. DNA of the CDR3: TGTGCCAGCAGTGGAATAGCGGGGAAAAACATTCAGTACTTC. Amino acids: CASSGIAGKNIQYF.

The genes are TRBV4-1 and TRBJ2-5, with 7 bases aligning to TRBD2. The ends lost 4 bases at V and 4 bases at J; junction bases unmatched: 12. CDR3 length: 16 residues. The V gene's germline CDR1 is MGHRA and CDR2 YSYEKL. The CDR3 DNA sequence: TGCGCCAGCAGCCTTTCACTGAGACTAGCAGGAGAGACCCAGTACTTC. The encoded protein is CASSLSLRLAGETQYF.

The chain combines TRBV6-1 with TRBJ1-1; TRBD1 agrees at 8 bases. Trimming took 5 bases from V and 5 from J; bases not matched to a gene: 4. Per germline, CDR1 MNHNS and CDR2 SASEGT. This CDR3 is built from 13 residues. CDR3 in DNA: TGTGCCAGCAGTCCACAGGGGGGGACTGAAGCTTTCTTT. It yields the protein CASSPQGGTEAFF.